The clone carrying this T cell receptor (beta chain) turned up a few times. These data belong to a study of blood T cells in healthy people across ages. Total RNA was isolated from each sample in quantities of at least 5 micrograms. Per germline, CDR1 MDHEN and CDR2 SYDVKM. This CDR3 is 13 amino acids long. Trimming took 4 bases from V and 2 from J, leaving 9 bases between them. With a J-beta primer mix and a sample-barcoded 5' primer, a second PCR ran roughly 6 to 12 cycles. TCRdb re-derived calls from the 5' RACE reads in MiXCR, one entry per CDR3 protein. This sample has some 1.4 million distinct CDR3 sequences, with about 40% found just once.

Sequenced sample: blood. J is TRBJ2-7 and V is TRBV28, with D perhaps matching TRBD1 (5 bases). The TCR sequence derives from a woman aged 18-29 years in good health. CDR3 nucleotides: TGTGCCAGCAGTTGGACACCAGCCTACGAGCAGTACTTC. This gives the protein CASSWTPAYEQYF.